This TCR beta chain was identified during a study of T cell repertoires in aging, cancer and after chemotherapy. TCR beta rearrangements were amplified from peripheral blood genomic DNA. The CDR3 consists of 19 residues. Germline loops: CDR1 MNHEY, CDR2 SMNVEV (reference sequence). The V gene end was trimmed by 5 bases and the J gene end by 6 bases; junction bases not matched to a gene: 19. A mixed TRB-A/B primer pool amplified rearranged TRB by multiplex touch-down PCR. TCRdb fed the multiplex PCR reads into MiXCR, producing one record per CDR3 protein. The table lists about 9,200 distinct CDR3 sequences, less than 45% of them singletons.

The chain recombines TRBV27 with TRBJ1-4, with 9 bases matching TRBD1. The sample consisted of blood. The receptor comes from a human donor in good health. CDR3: CASSLSRPGQGATDEKLFF. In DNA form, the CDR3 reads TGTGCCAGCAGTCTCTCAAGGCCGGGACAGGGAGCGACGGATGAAAAACTGTTTTTT.